This entry describes one T cell receptor (beta chain). Its antigen is not identified. Trimming took 4 bases from V and 6 from J; bases not matched to a gene: 11. The CDR3 is 16 residues long. Germline loops: CDR1 MGHRA, CDR2 YSYEKL. This entry comes from a study of OX40 agonist ivuxolimab in advanced cancers. Measured with immunoSEQ multiplex PCR; TCRdb has only the in-frame clones, and not every one. The data show fewer than 85,000 clones, about 90% seen once. Study-wide results and caveats: Nonresponders included some who also had low normalized T-cell clonal expansion. At 0.1 to 3.0 mg/kg and by week 6, clonal expansion occurred in CD4+ and CD8+ blood T cells. What antigens the expanded peripheral T cells recognized was never established.

The receptor comes from an adult with an advanced solid tumor such as melanoma, head and neck, liver or kidney cancer. This material consisted of CD4+ or CD8+ T cells sorted from blood, taken in a trial of the OX40 agonist ivuxolimab. This chain joins TRBV4-1 and TRBJ2-7; TRBD2 aligns across 11 bases. This CDR3 reads CASSLMGTSGSSEQYF. In DNA, the CDR3 is TGCGCCAGCAGCCTAATGGGGACTAGCGGATCTTCCGAGCAGTACTTC.